Following are 17 T cell receptor beta chains from one sample sequenced in a study of blood T cell repertoires in COVID-19 (dated by TCRdb to about 2020). The library came from the immunoSEQ multiplex PCR assay. Imported from immuneACCESS, the table was reduced by TCRdb to in-frame sequences with V and J called. These copies leave out some clones; in studies compared against another copy, an unresolved V gene accounts for under half, and the cause of the remainder is not known. Counted in this sample were 140,000 to 150,000 clones; roughly 79% of them appeared once. 7% to 10% of the sample is held by the ten biggest clonotypes. Sequencing was done on a sample of peripheral blood. The receptors here all came from a human donor with acute or convalescent COVID-19. The donor label of this sample is uncertain.

The chain couples TRBV3-1 (or the pseudogene TRBV3-2) to TRBJ2-2; no clear D gene. Trimming removed 5 bases at V and 8 bases at J, with 9 bases between. The CDR3 sequence is 12 residues long. The germline CDR1 and CDR2 sequences are LGHDT and YNNKEL (reference sequence). This chain's CDR3 is CASSRYGGELFF. As DNA, the CDR3 is TGTGCCAGCAGCAGATACGGTGGGGAGCTGTTTTTT.

This clone was counted a few times. The chain joins TRBV6-5 to TRBJ1-2; 7 bases are shared with TRBD1. This CDR3 comprises 12 residues. Trimming took 6 bases from V and 8 from J; bases not matched to a gene: 6. Germline CDR1 and CDR2: MNHEY and SVGAGI. The CDR3 DNA is TGTGCCAGCAGGGCCCAGGGGGGAGGCTACACCTTC. Translation: CASRAQGGGYTF.

DNA for the CDR3: TGTGCCAGTAGAAGACAGGCTAGCAATCAGCCCCAGCATTTT. This encodes CASRRQASNQPQHF. V gene TRBV19 combines with J gene TRBJ1-5; tentative D call: TRBD1 (6 bases). The CDR3 length is 14 residues. Germline V gene sequence: CDR1 LNHDA, CDR2 SQIVND (reference sequence). Trimming took off 6 bases at V and 0 bases at J, with 9 bases between the two ends.

This clone has a count of ten or more. The V call is TRBV12-5, the J call TRBJ2-7; no definite D call. V lost 1 base to trimming and J lost 0 bases, with 4 bases between them. CDR3 size: 13 residues. Germline CDR1 LGHNT, CDR2 FRNRAP. CDR3 DNA sequence: TGTGCTAGTGGTTTGGACAGCTCCTACGAGCAGTACGTC. Its protein product is CASGLDSSYEQYV.

The gene calls are TRBV4-1 and TRBJ1-2; D may be TRBD1 (5 bases). The CDR3 runs to 13 residues. Germline CDR1 is MGHRA and CDR2 is YSYEKL. The V end lost 1 base, the J end lost 8 bases, and 11 bases lay between the germline ends. This CDR3 is CASSQVRGGGYTF. As DNA, the CDR3 is TGCGCCAGCAGCCAAGTCCGGGGGGGAGGCTACACCTTC.

This chain joins TRBV6-6 and TRBJ1-2; D not resolved. Between the trimmed V and J ends, which lost 7 bases and 7 bases, there was a span of 19 bases. The length of the CDR3 is 14 residues. Germline V gene sequence: CDR1 MNHNY, CDR2 SVGAGI (reference sequence). The CDR3 is CASTLEQRSGGYTF. CDR3 DNA: TGTGCCAGCACTTTAGAACAGAGAAGTGGTGGCTACACCTTC.

The chain recombines TRBV5-1 with TRBJ1-1, with D perhaps matching TRBD1 (5 bases). V was cut by 5 bases and J by 2 bases, with 13 bases left in between. The CDR3 sequence is 14 residues long. Germline V gives CDR1 SGHRS, CDR2 YFSETQ. The CDR3 DNA reads TGCGCCAGCAGAACGCTCGACAGAAACACTGAAGCTTTCTTT. Translation gives CASRTLDRNTEAFF.

This clone was counted a few times. The rearrangement links TRBV6-5 to TRBJ2-5, with TRBD1 matching 8 bases. Germline V gene lookup returns CDR1 MNHEY and CDR2 SVGAGI. J was trimmed by 5 bases and V by 6 bases; bases with no gene match: 5. There are 13 residues in the CDR3. CDR3 DNA sequence: TGTGCCAGCAGCAGGGGGCCGGTGGAGACCCAGTACTTC. Translated, it gives CASSRGPVETQYF.

The chain uses TRBV5-8 and TRBJ2-1; D may be TRBD1 (6 bases). The ends were cut back, 7 bases at V and 10 bases at J, with 15 bases in the middle. This CDR3 region has 12 residues. The germline V gene has CDR1 SGHTS and CDR2 YDEGEE. The CDR3 region has the DNA TGTGCCAGCCGGACAGCCCGGGGAGAGCAGTTCTTC. It yields the protein CASRTARGEQFF.

The chain joins TRBV27 to TRBJ1-2, with 9 bases aligning to TRBD1. Germline CDR1 is MNHEY and CDR2 is SMNVEV (reference sequence). V gave up 5 bases and J gave up 7 bases; unmatched junction bases: 5. The CDR3 contains 13 residues. CDR3 nucleotides: TGTGCCAGCAGTCCGGGGACAGGGATTGGCTACACCTTC. This sequence encodes CASSPGTGIGYTF.

The chain employs TRBV5-1 and TRBJ2-1; 9 nucleotides match TRBD2. Germline CDR1 SGHRS, CDR2 YFSETQ. CDR3 length: 16 amino acids. V lost 0 bases to trimming and J lost 10 bases; unmatched junction nucleotides: 11. The CDR3 DNA reads TGCGCCAGCAGCTTGGCCAGGGTAGCGGGGGTCAGGGAGCAGTTCTTC. It is translated as CASSLARVAGVREQFF.

This chain uses TRBV30 with TRBJ1-1; D remains ambiguous. V was shortened by 7 bases and J by 5 bases, with 11 bases between the two germline ends. The CDR3 sequence is 11 residues long. Germline-derived CDR1 and CDR2 are GTSNPN and SVGIG (reference sequence). The CDR3 sequence: CASVRPTEAFF. The CDR3 nucleotides read TGTGCCTCCGTGCGGCCGACTGAAGCTTTCTTT.

The J gene is TRBJ1-5, the V gene TRBV10-3, with TRBD1 as a possible D gene (5 bases). Germline lookup yields CDR1 ENHRY and CDR2 SYGVKD. Trimming left V 5 bases short and J 6 bases short, with 17 bases between. The CDR3 contains 15 residues. CDR3 residues: CAISSGLTVSQPQHF. CDR3 in DNA: TGTGCCATCAGTTCGGGACTTACGGTTTCTCAGCCCCAGCATTTT.

In its sample, this clone was seen once. The V call is TRBV6-5, the J call TRBJ2-4; D is unresolved. The CDR3 is 15 amino acids. Trimming removed 10 bases from V and 3 bases from J, with 19 bases in between. Per the germline V gene, CDR1 is MNHEY and CDR2 is SVGAGI. In DNA form, the CDR3 reads TGTGCCACTCGACTCTCCCTTGCAGACAAAAACATTCAGTACTTC. It codes for CATRLSLADKNIQYF.

This clone was seen just once. The CDR3 sequence is CAWNRQAGTGELFF. The CDR3 DNA follows: TGTGCCTGGAATAGACAGGCCGGCACCGGGGAGCTGTTTTTT. The chain recombines TRBV30 with TRBJ2-2; D may be TRBD1 (6 bases). The V end was cut by 4 bases, the J end by 4 bases, with 13 bases between. The germline gives CDR1 GTSNPN, CDR2 SVGIG (reference sequence). This CDR3 region has 14 residues.

V usage is TRBV3-1 (or the pseudogene TRBV3-2) and J usage is TRBJ1-1, with D possibly TRBD1 on 6 matching bases. Per germline, CDR1 LGHDT and CDR2 YNNKEL (reference sequence). V lost 5 bases, J lost 1 base, and 14 bases lay in between. The length of the CDR3 is 15 residues. This CDR3 is CASSSTDRENTEAFF. DNA for the CDR3: TGTGCCAGCAGCAGCACGGACAGAGAGAACACTGAAGCTTTCTTT.

This chain connects TRBV19 to TRBJ2-7; 8 positions agree with TRBD2. Germline values: CDR1 LNHDA, CDR2 SQIVND (reference sequence). After removal of 0 bases from V and 8 bases from J, the junction contained 12 bases not matched to a gene. The CDR3 has 16 residues. CDR3 region: CASSIDKRELLTKQYF. CDR3 in DNA: TGTGCCAGTAGTATAGATAAGCGGGAGTTACTTACGAAGCAGTACTTC.